This T cell receptor beta chain was sequenced during a study of T cell responses to AZD1222 COVID-19 vaccine. About this clone: Its antigen is not identified.

The assay was immunoSEQ multiplex PCR, and TCRdb's table has in-frame clones only and misses some. The table has approximately 150,000 clones, about nine tenths seen once; the top ten hold 1.5% to 2%. Study observations and caveats: Spike was spanned by vaccine-associated CD4 TCRs, with dominance at 160-218 and 743-854. Recipients of two AZD1222 doses showed rising Spike-specific TCR breadth and depth.

V was shortened by 0 bases and J by 1 base, with 10 bases between the two germline ends. The germline gives CDR1 SGHDT, CDR2 YYEEEE. This CDR3 spans 16 amino acids. This sequence joins TRBV5-6 and TRBJ2-2; D is tentatively TRBD1 or TRBD2 (5 bases each). The receptor was isolated from an adult who received the AZD1222 COVID-19 vaccine. The source material was peripheral blood, sampled 28 days after the second AZD1222 dose. For the CDR3, the DNA is TGTGCCAGCAGCTTGGCTCAGGGAGTGAACACCGGGGAGCTGTTTTTT. Translation: CASSLAQGVNTGELFF.